The T cell receptor (beta chain) under discussion was sequenced for a study of blood T cell repertoires in COVID-19. For the study at large: Sites in the United States, Italy and Spain provided acute and convalescent COVID-19 samples. The cDNA or gDNA used as material had been derived from T cells, B-cell-depleted T cells, or PBMCs.

Original data processing: Amplification of reference gene primers was used by the study to estimate nucleated cell counts. Sequencing used immunoSEQ multiplex PCR; TCRdb keeps in-frame clones, though not all of them. V, J and clone size derive from that table, while D and trimming were established from the DNA sequence. In the table there are 200,000 or so clones, 80% of which are singletons. The V gene's germline CDR1 is MNHEY and CDR2 SMNVEV (reference sequence). The CDR3 sequence is 15 residues long. V lost 3 bases and J 9 bases, leaving 18 bases between the germline ends. This clone showed up just a few times.

The receptor comes from a woman in her seventies with acute or convalescent COVID-19. The gene calls are TRBV27 and TRBJ1-5; D perhaps matches TRBD1 (5 bases). Sequenced sample: peripheral blood. This chain's CDR3 is CASSLEGRGGWPQHF. The CDR3 DNA sequence: TGTGCCAGCAGTTTGGAGGGACGGGGAGGATGGCCCCAGCATTTT.